This paragraph covers one T cell receptor (beta chain) sequence. Its antigen remains unidentified. CDR1 and CDR2 (germline): KGHSH, LQKENI. The CDR3 is 15 amino acids. The ends lost 2 bases at V and 1 base at J; junction bases unmatched: 4. These data belong to a study of Ad26.COV2.S vaccination and SARS-CoV-2 variants. Study findings and constraints: Across vaccine and placebo recipients, the breadth of non-spike TCRs was similar.

This sample's treatment: roughly 18 received Ad26.COV2.S at low or high dose, single or two shots; about 5 received placebo; per-sample allocation not given. The samples were gathered on day 63 after the first injection of vaccine or placebo. The table came from immunoSEQ multiplex PCR; TCRdb's copy has only in-frame clones and leaves some out. The table has 200,000 to 300,000 clones, approximately 90% seen once. This TCR derives from a person between 18 and 65 years old who received the Ad26.COV2.S COVID-19 vaccine or a placebo. This sample comprised peripheral blood, obtained in a trial of Ad26.COV2.S vaccine versus placebo. The chain recombines TRBV18 with TRBJ1-1; 7 nucleotides match TRBD1. CDR3 DNA: TGTGCCAGCTCACCAGGACAGGTGAGGAACACTGAAGCTTTCTTT. Its protein product is CASSPGQVRNTEAFF.